These 5 T cell receptor beta chains were all obtained from the same sample, sequenced in a study of CD8+CD57+ T cells in acquired aplastic anemia. The TCR beta profiling, which covered VDJ combination and CDR3 sequence, was carried out using genomic DNA as the template. One entry per CDR3 protein results from TCRdb running MiXCR on the reads. The sample consists of roughly 200,000 distinct CDR3 sequences, 65% of them appearing once. All patients picked for sequencing had shown, by flow cytometry, an expansion of CD8+CD57+ cells. The source material was sorted CD4+, CD8+, or CD8+CD57+ T cells (not recorded which) from PBMCs. The receptors were gathered from a human donor with aplastic anemia.

The chain links TRBV7-9 to TRBJ2-7; D ambiguous. Trimming removed 8 bases at V and 5 bases at J, with 19 bases between. Germline V gene lookup returns CDR1 SEHNR and CDR2 FQNEAQ (reference sequence). The CDR3 length is 14 residues. This CDR3 is CASGGSRPINEQYF. For the CDR3, the DNA is TGTGCCAGCGGTGGGTCGAGGCCGATCAACGAGCAGTACTTC. Using reference TRBV7-9 and TRBJ2-7 for the parts outside the CDR3, the full variable domain is DTGVSQNPRHKITKRGQNVTFRCDPISEHNRLYWYRQTLGQGPEFLTYFQNEAQLEKSRLLSDRFSAERPKGSFSTLEIQRTEQGDSAMYLCASGGSRPINEQYFGPGTRLTVT.

This chain joins TRBV4-2 and TRBJ2-5; 11 bases line up with TRBD2. The germline gives CDR1 LGHNA, CDR2 YNFKEQ. V shed 0 bases, J shed 2 bases, and the junction held 5 bases outside the gene matches. The CDR3 spans 17 residues. CDR3 sequence reads: CASSQDGASGGQETQYF. CDR3 nucleotides: TGTGCCAGCAGCCAAGATGGAGCTAGCGGGGGGCAAGAGACCCAGTACTTC.

This clonotype occurred many times. The chain links TRBV6-1 to TRBJ1-5; 11 bases line up with TRBD1. Germline trimming cut 4 bases from V and 2 bases from J; bases unmatched to any gene: 1. CDR3 length equals 15 residues. Per the germline V gene, CDR1 is MNHNS and CDR2 is SASEGT. CDR3 residues: CASSVDRGRNQPQHF. The CDR3 DNA is TGTGCCAGCAGTGTGGACAGGGGGCGCAATCAGCCCCAGCATTTT.

Comments on this clonotype: At one boundary the junction diverges from the germline segment, which might be a read error. The rearrangement links TRBV12-3 or TRBV12-4 to TRBJ2-7; 12 nucleotides line up with TRBD1. The CDR3 has 15 residues. The CDR3 region has the DNA TGTGCCAGCAGTTGGGGACAGGGGGCGGCCTACAAGCAGTACTTC. Translation: CASSWGQGAAYKQYF.

This clonotype was counted ten times or more. The V call is TRBV9, the J call TRBJ2-3, with D perhaps TRBD2 (6 bases). Germline V gene sequence: CDR1 SGDLS, CDR2 YYNGEE. The CDR3 has 13 residues. Deletions cut 4 bases from V and 1 base from J, with 7 bases between. The CDR3 loop reads CASSPGGTDTQYF. CDR3 DNA sequence: TGTGCCAGCAGCCCGGGGGGCACAGATACGCAGTATTTT.